This entry is about one T cell receptor beta chain. This sample is drawn from a study of blood T cell repertoires in COVID-19. The overall study: Samples came from the United States, Italy and Spain, spanning acute and convalescent COVID-19. T cells, B-cell-depleted T cells, or PBMCs supplied cDNA or gDNA.

CDR3 length: 13 amino acids. With V trimmed by 6 bases and J by 6 bases, 5 bases remained unmatched. In germline, CDR1 is ENHRY, CDR2 SYGVKD. Authors' processing steps: Cell counts per sample came from amplifying reference gene primers. Clones were sequenced by immunoSEQ multiplex PCR, and TCRdb holds only the in-frame ones, with some missing. V, J and clone size are taken as reported in that table, and D and trimming were inferred from the DNA itself. This repertoire shows 650,000 to 800,000 clones, 75% to 90% found once; its top ten account for about 0.24%. Input material: peripheral blood. The rearrangement joins TRBV10-3 to TRBJ2-7; 10 bases line up with TRBD1. This TCR was recovered from a woman aged 18-29 years with acute or convalescent COVID-19. CDR3 coding DNA: TGTGCCATCAGGGCCGGGACAGGGGTCGAGCAGTACTTC. The encoded protein is CAIRAGTGVEQYF.